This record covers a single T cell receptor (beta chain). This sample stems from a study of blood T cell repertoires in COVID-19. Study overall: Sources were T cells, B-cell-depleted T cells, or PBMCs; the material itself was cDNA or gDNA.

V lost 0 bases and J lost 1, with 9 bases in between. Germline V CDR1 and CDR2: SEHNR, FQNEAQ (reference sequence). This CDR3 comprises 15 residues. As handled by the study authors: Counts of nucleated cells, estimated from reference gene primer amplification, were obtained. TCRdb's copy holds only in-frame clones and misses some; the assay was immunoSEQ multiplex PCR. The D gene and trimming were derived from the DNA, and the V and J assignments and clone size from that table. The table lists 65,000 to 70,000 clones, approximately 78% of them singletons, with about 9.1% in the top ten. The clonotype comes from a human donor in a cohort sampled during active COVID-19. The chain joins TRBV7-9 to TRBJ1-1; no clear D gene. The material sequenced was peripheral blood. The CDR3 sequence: CASSLAGRGNTEAFF. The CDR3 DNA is TGTGCCAGCAGCTTAGCGGGTCGCGGGAACACTGAAGCTTTCTTT.